This T cell receptor beta chain is drawn from a study of shared clonotypes between healthy human individuals. Study context: Samples came from two female and a few male donors aged 18 to 49.

Clones were sequenced by immunoSEQ multiplex PCR, and TCRdb holds only the in-frame ones, with some missing. The sample lists around 2.5 million clones, over 85% occurring once. The healthy adult donors were HIV-negative and reported no recent acute infections or vaccinations. Trimming pared 1 base from V and 4 bases from J, leaving 13 bases between. This CDR3 contains 16 residues. The germline V gene has CDR1 LGHNA and CDR2 YNFKEQ. The TCR originated in a young man in good health. Some clones in this sample may be carry-over from other donors' samples. The V and J genes are TRBV4-2 and TRBJ2-2; TRBD1 might be the D (6 bases). Material for sequencing was naive CD4+ T cells from PBMCs. Subset meaning: CD45RA+ positively selected. The CDR3 sequence is CASSQGGTGTTGELFF. CDR3 DNA: TGTGCCAGCAGCCAAGGGGGAACAGGGACCACCGGGGAGCTGTTTTTT.